The present T cell receptor (beta chain) was sequenced within a study of blood T cell repertoires in COVID-19. Deletions cut 0 bases from V and 3 bases from J, with 9 bases between. Germline CDR1 MNHEY, CDR2 SVGAGI. The CDR3 sequence is 15 residues long. The assay was immunoSEQ multiplex PCR, and TCRdb's table has in-frame clones only and misses some. The profile covers tens of thousands of clones, with roughly four fifths appearing a single time and approximately 3.4% taken by the ten largest. This receptor was taken from a man aged 55 to 69 with acute or convalescent COVID-19. Sequencing was performed on peripheral blood. This rearrangement joins TRBV6-5 to TRBJ1-5, with TRBD1 as a possible D gene (6 bases). CDR3 in amino acids: CASSYSGQSNQPQHF. The DNA for the CDR3 is TGTGCCAGCAGTTACTCTGGACAGTCCAATCAGCCCCAGCATTTT.